A selection of T cell receptor beta chains follows, all from one sample in a study of blood T cell repertoires in COVID-19. Sequenced by immunoSEQ multiplex PCR; TCRdb stores in-frame clones only, minus some. The sample shows over 300,000 clones, roughly 86% of them seen only once. The sample comprised peripheral blood. These receptors were taken from a woman aged 50 to 60 with acute or convalescent COVID-19. The CDR3 runs from the conserved cysteine through the conserved F or W. Fields, in order: CDR3 length, V gene, clone size, J gene, D gene, CDR3 protein, CDR3 DNA. A D gene is named only where the DNA matches it firmly. Size values are once, few and many counts, or a class for expanded clones, and some rows have none.

16	TRBV24-1	NA	TRBJ2-1	NA	CATSDLGGSVPNEQFF	TGTGCCACCAGTGATTTGGGAGGGAGCGTCCCCAATGAGCAGTTCTTC
16	TRBV7-2	once	TRBJ2-7	NA	CASSLQSGGSPHEQYF	TGTGCCAGCAGCTTACAATCAGGAGGGAGCCCCCACGAGCAGTACTTC
15	TRBV9	NA	TRBJ2-1	TRBD1	CASSASGTGGLVQFF	TGTGCCAGCAGCGCTTCCGGGACAGGGGGCCTCGTGCAGTTCTTC
13	TRBV12-3/TRBV12-4	NA	TRBJ1-1	TRBD1	CASAGQGGTEAFF	TGTGCCAGCGCGGGACAGGGAGGAACTGAAGCTTTCTTT
16	TRBV28	NA	TRBJ2-3	TRBD2	CASSLRTSGSTDTQYF	TGTGCCAGCAGTCTAAGGACTAGCGGGAGCACAGATACGCAGTATTTT
16	TRBV27	once	TRBJ1-5	NA	CASSFLPRGGRQPQHF	TGTGCCAGCAGTTTCCTCCCTCGGGGGGGCAGGCAGCCCCAGCATTTT
12	TRBV28	few	TRBJ1-6	NA	CASRAGYSPLHF	TGTGCCAGCAGGGCAGGGTATTCACCCCTCCACTTT
14	TRBV27	NA	TRBJ2-3	NA	CASSFLGRTDTQYF	TGTGCCAGCAGTTTCTTGGGGCGCACAGATACGCAGTATTTT
15	TRBV4-1	NA	TRBJ2-4	NA	CASSQLFVAKNIQYF	TGCGCCAGCAGCCAACTGTTCGTAGCCAAAAACATTCAGTACTTC
12	TRBV30	NA	TRBJ1-6	TRBD1	CAWSPGGTPLHF	TGTGCCTGGAGCCCAGGGGGTACACCCCTCCACTTT
14	TRBV5-1	NA	TRBJ2-7	NA	CASSLQASSYEQYF	TGCGCCAGCAGCCTCCAGGCCAGCTCCTACGAGCAGTACTTC
16	TRBV5-1	few	TRBJ2-7	NA	CASSFGGGAHSYEQYF	TGCGCCAGCAGCTTCGGAGGAGGGGCCCACTCCTACGAGCAGTACTTC
15	TRBV28	NA	TRBJ1-5	NA	CASSLRSFSNQPQHF	TGTGCCAGCAGTTTACGGAGTTTCTCCAATCAGCCCCAGCATTTT
14	TRBV28	once	TRBJ1-1	NA	CASTGGGLGTEAFF	TGTGCCAGCACCGGGGGGGGACTGGGCACTGAAGCTTTCTTT
12	TRBV6-2/TRBV6-3	NA	TRBJ2-7	NA	CASSYSSSEQYF	TGTGCCAGCAGTTACTCATCTTCCGAGCAGTACTTC
15	TRBV9	few	TRBJ2-5	TRBD2	CASSVGTSGHETQYF	TGTGCCAGCAGCGTGGGGACTAGCGGTCATGAGACCCAGTACTTC
13	TRBV29-1	few	TRBJ2-2	NA	CSVAPRNTGELFF	TGCAGCGTTGCCCCCCGGAACACCGGGGAGCTGTTTTTT
15	TRBV4-3	NA	TRBJ1-2	TRBD1	CASSQGRTGDYGYTF	TGCGCCAGCAGCCAAGGGAGGACAGGAGACTATGGCTACACCTTC
16	TRBV7-2	NA	TRBJ2-1	TRBD2	CASSGGLAGGYNEQFF	TGTGCCAGCAGCGGTGGACTAGCGGGAGGTTATAATGAGCAGTTCTTC
13	TRBV7-9	NA	TRBJ2-1	NA	CASSLMLGREQFF	TGTGCCAGCAGCTTAATGCTAGGTCGTGAGCAGTTCTTC
15	TRBV7-3	NA	TRBJ2-3	TRBD1	CASSSDRGSTDTQYF	TGTGCCAGCAGCTCCGACAGGGGTAGCACAGATACGCAGTATTTT
14	TRBV5-1	NA	TRBJ2-5	NA	CASSLGGARETQYF	TGCGCCAGCAGCTTAGGGGGGGCGCGGGAGACCCAGTACTTC
15	TRBV3-1/TRBV3-2	NA	TRBJ1-5	NA	CASSRTAYSNQPQHF	TGTGCCAGCAGCCGGACAGCTTATAGCAATCAGCCCCAGCATTTT
17	TRBV7-3	NA	TRBJ2-2	TRBD1	CASSPRQGSPNTGELFF	TGTGCCAGCAGCCCAAGACAGGGATCCCCGAACACCGGGGAGCTGTTTTTT
14	TRBV27	NA	TRBJ2-5	TRBD2	CASKGLAGAETQYF	TGTGCCAGCAAGGGACTAGCGGGAGCAGAGACCCAGTACTTC
12	TRBV3-1/TRBV3-2	NA	TRBJ2-7	NA	CASSHAGYEQYF	TGTGCCAGCAGCCACGCGGGCTACGAGCAGTACTTC
14	TRBV5-1	NA	TRBJ2-7	NA	CASSLGLASYEQYF	TGCGCCAGCAGCTTGGGTCTAGCGTCCTACGAGCAGTACTTC
13	TRBV7-9	NA	TRBJ2-1	NA	CASTSATGDKQFF	TGTGCCAGCACCTCAGCGACGGGAGATAAGCAGTTCTTC
16	TRBV18	few	TRBJ2-3	NA	CASSPLPQGPTDTQYF	TGTGCCAGCTCACCCCTCCCCCAGGGTCCCACAGATACGCAGTATTTT
16	TRBV9	NA	TRBJ2-7	TRBD1	CASSARDSFSSYEQYF	TGTGCCAGCAGCGCCCGGGACAGTTTCAGCTCCTACGAGCAGTACTTC